This TCR beta chain emerged from a study of blood T cells in healthy people across ages. Together with a sample-barcoded 5' primer, a J-beta primer mix was included in a second PCR lasting roughly 7 to 11 cycles. TCRdb recomputed calls from the 5' RACE reads with MiXCR, one row per CDR3 protein. Of some 800,000 distinct CDR3 sequences listed, roughly 44% are singletons. The germline gives CDR1 SGHVS, CDR2 FQNEAQ. The CDR3 sequence is 12 residues long. Trimming cost V 4 bases and J 11 bases, with 14 bases left between them. This clonotype has a handful of counts. The chain recombines TRBV7-8 with TRBJ2-5; possible D gene TRBD1, 6 bases. This TCR was recovered from a man in his sixties in good health. Sequenced input: blood. The CDR3 DNA reads as TGTGCCAGCAGCTACAGAGGGGGTGAGCAGTACTTC. Translation: CASSYRGGEQYF.